This TCR beta chain appears in the sequencing data of a study of cytomegalovirus exposure and HLA in healthy donors. Study-wide results and caveats: Upon later analysis, HLA-associated TCR beta chains proved more clonally expanded than other, equally common chains. According to the study, roughly 160 TCR beta chains were cytomegalovirus-associated. Presence/absence analysis assumed near-uniform sequencing depth across donors. The study carried out a later analysis of TCR beta sequences. It associated 15,000 to 20,000 of them with specific HLA alleles at a false discovery rate of 0.05.

The CDR3 runs to 12 residues. Comment on this clone: Its antigen is still unknown.

The PCR had 60 Vbeta and 13 Jbeta primers. This table comes from immunoSEQ multiplex PCR, and its TCRdb copy is limited to in-frame clones, with some not included. The sample carries approximately 160,000 clones, approximately 80% recorded once. The rearrangement uses TRBV21-1 and TRBJ2-5; the listed D gene, TRBD1, was not tested against the DNA. TRBV21-1 is a recognized pseudogene. The clonotype originates from a female donor in good health and CMV-seronegative. What was sequenced was PBMCs. The chain's CDR3 is CATGQVTETQYF. The CDR3 DNA reads TGTGCCACCGGACAGGTGACGGAGACCCAGTACTTC.